The subject of this entry is one T cell receptor beta chain. Germline V lookup: CDR1 LNHDA, CDR2 SQIVND (reference sequence). V was trimmed by 2 bases and J by 4 bases, leaving 5 bases between them. The CDR3 covers 13 residues. The data derive from a study of CD8 T cells in Susac syndrome. Random hexamers were used to reverse transcribe an amount of roughly 0.5 to 1 ug RNA. TCRdb re-called the immunoSEQ multiplex PCR reads through MiXCR, storing one row per CDR3 protein. Of some 200,000 distinct CDR3 sequences listed, approximately 96% are singletons. Sequencing of TCR beta drew on CD8+ and CD4+ T cells from blood.

This clonotype originated in a human donor with Susac syndrome. J is TRBJ1-4 and V is TRBV19; D perhaps matches TRBD1 (5 bases). Sequencing used CD4+ T cells from PBMCs. As DNA, the CDR3 is TGTGCCAGTAGTATACAGGGTAATGAAAAACTGTTTTTT. Translated, it gives CASSIQGNEKLFF.